This TCR beta chain was found in a study of T cell clones after liver transplantation. Study-level information: Draws occurred before transplant, before withdrawal, and after complete or failed withdrawal.

The germline V gene encodes CDR1 MNHNY and CDR2 SVGAGI (reference sequence). With 8 bases removed from V and 7 bases from J, the gap between germline ends came to 11 bases. The CDR3 sequence is 12 residues long. There are a few counts of this clone. Only in-frame clones appear in the TCRdb table, and some are missing; sequencing was by immunoSEQ multiplex PCR. The table includes roughly 100,000 clones, roughly 80% detected once. The starting material was CD4+ T cells from blood, obtained around 4 years after liver transplant. This rearrangement joins TRBV6-6 to TRBJ1-4; D ambiguous. The receptor was isolated from a human patient who received a liver transplant. Some T cells may have come from the graft donor. The CDR3 is CASGVWGEKLFF. CDR3 bases: TGTGCCAGCGGCGTGTGGGGTGAAAAACTGTTTTTT.